These 3 T cell receptor beta chains were all obtained from the same sample, sequenced in a study of shared clonotypes between healthy human individuals (dated by TCRdb to about 2020). Library prep was done by the immunoSEQ multiplex PCR assay. TCRdb holds this immuneACCESS table with in-frame rearrangements only. Some clones are missing; in checked studies, unresolved V genes explain under half, and the rest has no known cause. The sample table records some 470,000 clones; 76% of these occur just once. The ten largest clones represent around 13% of the sample. Sequenced: PBMCs. Receptors were obtained from a woman in her forties in good health. Some clones in this sample may be carry-over from other donors' samples.

The chain's CDR3 is CASSLMDSHTDTQYF. The CDR3 coding sequence is TGTGCCAGCAGCCTGATGGACAGCCACACAGATACGCAGTATTTT. V usage is TRBV21-1 and J usage is TRBJ2-3; the table assigns TRBD1, which was not confirmed against the DNA. TRBV21-1 is a recognized pseudogene. The CDR3 totals 15 residues.

This clone came up a few times. The chain recombines TRBV4-2 with TRBJ1-3; tentatively, D is TRBD1 (5 bases). V was cut by 4 bases and J by 1 base, with 14 bases left in between. The CDR3 is made up of 16 amino acids. The germline V gene has CDR1 LGHNA and CDR2 YNFKEQ. CDR3 region: CASSLLPDTSGNTIYF. The CDR3 DNA follows: TGTGCCAGCAGCCTTTTACCGGACACTTCTGGAAACACCATATATTTT.

The chain has TRBV10-3 and TRBJ1-2; TRBD1 is a possible D gene (6 bases). CDR3 length: 12 amino acids. CDR1 and CDR2 from the germline V gene are ENHRY and SYGVKD. The ends were cut back, 0 bases at V and 13 bases at J, with 12 bases in the middle. The CDR3 is CAISESAEGGTF. The CDR3 DNA is TGTGCCATCAGTGAGTCGGCGGAGGGGGGCACCTTC.